The clone carrying this T cell receptor (beta chain) was observed a few times. The data were obtained in a study of CD8+ T cells in alopecia areata. In the study overall: It was oral tofacitinib, at 5 to 10 mg twice daily, that treated patients received.

Germline V lookup: CDR1 LNHDA, CDR2 SQIVND (reference sequence). V trimming: 3 bases; J trimming: 1 base; junction bases outside the gene matches: 4. The CDR3 has 16 residues. Alopecia areata patients provided lesional scalp punch biopsies and peripheral blood, both collected for the study. Extracted RNA was reverse transcribed into cDNA, the sequencing template. Sequencing was performed with immunoSEQ multiplex PCR; in TCRdb, only in-frame clones are kept and a portion is missing. The sample gives around 140,000 clones, 40% to 50% of which show up once; more than 6.5% is in the top ten. The sequence was obtained from a human donor with alopecia areata. The V and J genes are TRBV19 and TRBJ2-3; 10 positions match TRBD2. The source material was CD4+ T cells sorted from blood. The CDR3 DNA reads as TGTGCCAGTAGTATGGGGAGCGGGAGGGGCACAGATACGCAGTATTTT. As protein: CASSMGSGRGTDTQYF.